The 21 T cell receptor beta chains below come from one sample, sequenced in a study of beta chain features in type 1 diabetes. The entirety of the isolated RNA underwent reverse transcription, so expressed TCRB transcripts were sequenced. TCRdb keeps only in-frame clones here, not all; method: immunoSEQ multiplex PCR. This sample yields about 130,000 clones, of which about a tenth are seen a single time; roughly 0.74% belongs to the top ten. Sequencing was carried out using central memory CD4+ T cells from blood. The receptors derive from a man aged 18 to 30 in good health.

J is TRBJ1-2 and V is TRBV5-4, with a tentative D call TRBD1 (6 bases). V was clipped by 5 bases and J by 1 base, with 12 bases between them. The CDR3 runs to 14 residues. The germline CDR1 and CDR2 sequences are SGHNT and YYREEE (reference sequence). CDR3 loop: CASRPGGLNYGYTF. DNA for the CDR3: TGTGCCAGCAGACCGGGGGGGCTTAACTATGGCTACACCTTC. The variable domain in full, completed from reference TRBV5-4 and TRBJ1-2, reads ETGVTQSPTHLIKTRGQQVTLRCSSQSGHNTVSWYQQALGQGPQFIFQYYREEENGRGNFPPRFSGLQFPNYSSELNVNALELDDSALYLCASRPGGLNYGYTFGSGTRLTVV.

V usage is TRBV9 and J usage is TRBJ2-3, with D perhaps TRBD1 (6 bases). V lost 0 bases, J lost 1 base, and 12 bases lay in between. Germline V gene sequence: CDR1 SGDLS, CDR2 YYNGEE. The CDR3 contains 16 residues. The CDR3 DNA reads TGTGCCAGCAGCGTAGCCAGGGGAGTTGGCACAGATACGCAGTATTTT. Translated: CASSVARGVGTDTQYF.

This clone was seen more than once but under ten times. This chain uses TRBV6-1 with TRBJ1-1, with D uncertain. The CDR3 loop spans 13 amino acids. Trimming removed 6 bases from V and 6 bases from J, with 14 bases in between. Germline CDR1 and CDR2: MNHNS and SASEGT. CDR3 amino acids: CASSRKLVPEAFF. CDR3 sequence (DNA): TGTGCCAGCAGCCGAAAACTCGTTCCTGAAGCTTTCTTT.

Only a few counts were recorded for this clone. V and J are TRBV30 and TRBJ1-4; no reliable D call. The germline V gene has CDR1 GTSNPN and CDR2 SVGIG (reference sequence). Trimming removed 4 bases at V and 7 bases at J, with 13 bases between. CDR3 length: 13 amino acids. DNA of the CDR3: TGTGCCTGGATTGGGCAGTTTTCTGAAAAACTGTTTTTT. Its protein is CAWIGQFSEKLFF.

This CDR3 reads CASSRGQLYNSPLHF. The CDR3 nucleotides are TGTGCCAGCAGCCGTGGACAGTTATATAATTCACCCCTCCACTTT. The chain employs TRBV7-2 and TRBJ1-6; D perhaps matches TRBD1 (6 bases). The length of the CDR3 is 15 residues. Trimming pared 5 bases from V and 4 bases from J, leaving 12 bases between. Germline V gene lookup returns CDR1 SGHTA and CDR2 FQGNSA.

Comments on this clone: Other nucleotide sequences from this sample produce the same CDR3. The J gene is TRBJ2-7, the V gene TRBV5-1; TRBD1 might be the D (7 bases). The germline CDR1 and CDR2 sequences are SGHRS and YFSETQ. The V end was cut by 0 bases, the J end by 1 base, with 8 bases between. The CDR3 is 14 residues long. This chain's CDR3 is CASSLAGGSYEQYF. CDR3 sequence (DNA): TGCGCCAGCAGCTTGGCAGGGGGGTCCTACGAGCAGTACTTC. Full variable domain (rest looked up from reference TRBV5-1 and TRBJ2-7): KAGVTQTPRYLIKTRGQQVTLSCSPISGHRSVSWYQQTPGQGLQFLFEYFSETQRNKGNFPGRFSGRQFSNSRSEMNVSTLELGDSALYLCASSLAGGSYEQYFGPGTRLTVT.

The chain recombines TRBV30 with TRBJ2-1, with D possibly matching TRBD1 (6 bases). From germline, CDR1 is GTSNPN and CDR2 SVGIG (reference sequence). This CDR3 is built from 14 residues. Trimming shortened V by 1 base and J by 12 bases, and 19 bases separated the two germline ends. The CDR3 nucleotides read TGTGCCTGGAGTGAAGGGGGACCCCCCGAGGGGCAGTTCTTC. Its protein is CAWSEGGPPEGQFF. Supplemented by reference TRBV30 and TRBJ2-1, the full variable domain reads SQTIHQWPATLVQPVGSPLSLECTVEGTSNPNLYWYRQAAGRGLQLLFYSVGIGQISSEVPQNLSASRPQDRQFILSSKKLLLSDSGFYLCAWSEGGPPEGQFFGPGTRLTVL.

This rearrangement joins TRBV11-2 to TRBJ2-7, with D possibly being TRBD2 (6 bases). The germline gives CDR1 SGHAT, CDR2 FQNNGV. Trimming removed 2 bases at V and 3 bases at J, with 14 bases between. The CDR3 runs 15 residues. The CDR3 nucleotides read TGTGCCAGCAGCTTAACCGGGACTGTAAACTACGAGCAGTACTTC. Translating gives CASSLTGTVNYEQYF.

This clone was counted ten times or more. The chain is built from TRBV5-6 and TRBJ2-2, with 7 bases aligning to TRBD1. The junction had 12 bases not matched to a gene; V was cut back by 0 bases and J by 7 bases. CDR3 length equals 17 residues. Germline CDR1 SGHDT, CDR2 YYEEEE. The CDR3 spells CASSLVTETDRNGELFF. CDR3 bases: TGTGCCAGCAGCTTGGTAACCGAGACGGACAGGAACGGGGAGCTGTTTTTT. The variable domain in full, completed from reference TRBV5-6 and TRBJ2-2, reads DAGVTQSPTHLIKTRGQQVTLRCSPKSGHDTVSWYQQALGQGPQFIFQYYEEEERQRGNFPDRFSGHQFPNYSSELNVNALLLGDSALYLCASSLVTETDRNGELFFGEGSRLTVL.

This clone has at least ten counts. The chain is built from TRBV29-1 and TRBJ2-1; D is uncertain. V shed 2 bases and J shed 6 bases, with 8 bases lying between them. Germline CDR1 and CDR2: SQVTM and ANQGSEA. This CDR3 spans 12 amino acids. This CDR3 reads CSVEYQVNEQFF. The CDR3, as DNA: TGCAGCGTTGAATACCAGGTCAATGAGCAGTTCTTC.

J is TRBJ1-3 and V is TRBV4-2, with a weak D call TRBD1 (5 bases). The CDR3 runs 16 residues. Per germline, CDR1 LGHNA and CDR2 YNFKEQ. V shed 6 bases and J shed 0 bases, with 15 bases lying between them. For the CDR3, the DNA is TGTGCCAGCAGAACAGGACCGGCGAGCTCTGGAAACACCATATATTTT. This sequence encodes CASRTGPASSGNTIYF.

V is TRBV19 and J is TRBJ2-4, with D tentatively TRBD1 (6 bases). There are 15 residues in the CDR3. CDR1 and CDR2 from the germline V gene are LNHDA and SQIVND (reference sequence). Trimming removed 6 bases from V and 3 bases from J, with 15 bases in between. The CDR3 here is CASSPGRGDKNIQYF. CDR3 nucleotides: TGTGCCAGTAGCCCGGGCAGGGGAGACAAAAACATTCAGTACTTC.

V and J are TRBV19 and TRBJ2-7, with a possible D match to TRBD1 (5 bases). Trimming stripped 5 bases from V and 2 bases from J, with 10 bases between. The CDR3 spans 13 residues. Germline lookup yields CDR1 LNHDA and CDR2 SQIVND (reference sequence). CDR3 sequence (DNA): TGTGCCAGTAGTGAACAGGACCCCTACGAGCAGTACTTC. Translating it yields CASSEQDPYEQYF.

The CDR3 bases are TGTGCCAGCAGCTTAGACAACGACTATGGCTACACCTTC. Amino acid sequence: CASSLDNDYGYTF. The V gene is TRBV7-9, the J gene TRBJ1-2; D is uncertain. CDR1 and CDR2 from the germline V gene are SEHNR and FQNEAQ (reference sequence). Trimming took 1 base from V and 3 from J, leaving 6 bases between them. This CDR3 is built from 13 residues.

The gene calls are TRBV15 and TRBJ1-5; D is ambiguous. The CDR3 runs to 17 residues. Trimming took 0 bases from V and 0 from J, leaving 12 bases between them. Germline lookup yields CDR1 LNHNV and CDR2 YYDKDF (reference sequence). The chain's CDR3 is CATSREATVHSNQPQHF. CDR3 nucleotide sequence: TGTGCCACCAGCAGAGAAGCGACCGTTCATAGCAATCAGCCCCAGCATTTT.

This clone was counted a few times. This sequence joins TRBV5-6 and TRBJ1-6; TRBD1 matches 9 bases. CDR3 length: 15 residues. The germline CDR1 and CDR2 sequences are SGHDT and YYEEEE. J was trimmed by 10 bases and V by 4 bases; bases with no gene match: 9. The CDR3 loop reads CASSLLQGAGSPLHF. The CDR3 region has the DNA TGTGCCAGCAGCCTCTTACAGGGGGCAGGATCACCCCTCCACTTT.

This clone has a handful of counts. This chain links TRBV11-2 with TRBJ2-1; TRBD2 matches at 8 bases. J gave up 4 bases and V 0 bases, and 8 bases lay outside the gene matches. Germline loops: CDR1 SGHAT, CDR2 FQNNGV. CDR3 size: 17 residues. CDR3 amino acids: CASSLEATGTRYNEQFF. CDR3 DNA: TGTGCCAGCAGCTTAGAGGCTACCGGGACTAGATACAATGAGCAGTTCTTC.

V and J are TRBV6-6 and TRBJ2-7, with D possibly matching TRBD1 (6 bases). Looked up from germline, CDR1 is MNHNY and CDR2 is SVGAGI (reference sequence). The germline V and J ends were trimmed by 11 bases and 2 bases, with 16 bases remaining between them. This CDR3 contains 13 residues. The CDR3 protein is CACLRDTTYEQYF. CDR3 sequence (DNA): TGTGCCTGCCTCCGGGACACTACCTACGAGCAGTACTTC.

This chain uses TRBV9 with TRBJ1-1; D is undetermined. Trimming took off 0 bases at V and 0 bases at J, with 6 bases between the two ends. Germline CDR1 and CDR2: SGDLS and YYNGEE. This CDR3 has 14 amino acids. For the CDR3, the DNA is TGTGCCAGCAGCGTAGATCCTATGAACACTGAAGCTTTCTTT. Its protein is CASSVDPMNTEAFF.

In its sample, this clone was seen a few times. This rearrangement joins TRBV6-1 to TRBJ2-5; no clear D. The CDR3 runs to 12 residues. Trimming pared 3 bases from V and 5 bases from J, leaving 7 bases between. Germline V lookup: CDR1 MNHNS, CDR2 SASEGT. The CDR3, as DNA: TGTGCCAGCAGTGAGAGGATGGAGACCCAGTACTTC. Translating gives CASSERMETQYF.

This clone was observed at least ten times. The V gene is TRBV7-9, the J gene TRBJ2-4; possible D gene TRBD1, 5 bases. V shed 11 bases and J shed 6 bases, with 20 bases lying between them. Germline values: CDR1 SEHNR, CDR2 FQNEAQ (reference sequence). The CDR3 has 14 residues. CDR3 sequence reads: CACQGRSAVNIQYF. The CDR3 DNA sequence: TGTGCCTGTCAGGGTCGTTCGGCGGTAAACATTCAGTACTTC.